These 12 T cell receptor beta chains came from one sample sequenced in a study of T cells in women clearing cervical HPV infection (dated by TCRdb to between 2018 and 2020). The library was built by means of the immunoSEQ multiplex PCR assay. TCRdb stores this immuneACCESS table with in-frame sequences only. Part of the clones is absent; in the studies checked, under half of the shortfall reflects unresolved V genes, and no reason is known for the rest. In this sample's table one finds roughly 48,000 clones. The ten largest clonotypes hold 1.5% to 2% of the sample. The sample taken for sequencing was blood buffy coat. The receptors originated from a woman between 18 and 70 years old with a cervical HPV16 infection that either progressed to CIN3+ or cleared (not recorded which).

As concerns this clone: The read terminates 3 residues ahead of where the CDR3 ends, so the germline J gene completes it. This chain joins TRBV18 and TRBJ1-1; 7 bases are shared with TRBD1. Unmatched junction bases numbered 8, after V lost 3 bases and J lost 7 bases. CDR3 size: 14 residues. Per germline, CDR1 KGHSH and CDR2 LQKENI. The sequenced part of the CDR3 DNA is TGTGCCAGCTCACCTTTGACAGGGATGGTTGAA. Translating it yields CASSPLTGMVE. The full CDR3 protein reads CASSPLTGMVEAFF.

The CDR3 sequence: CASSYQGGGYRNQPQHF. The CDR3 DNA, read in part, is TGTGCCAGCAGTTACCAGGGAGGTGGGTATCGCAATCAGCCC. The rearrangement uses TRBV6-2 or TRBV6-3 and TRBJ1-5; a possible D gene is TRBD1 (5 bases). From the germline J gene comes the end of the CDR3, since the read stops 3 residues before it. Germline V gene lookup returns CDR1 MNHEY and CDR2 SVGEGT. The germline V and J ends were trimmed by 2 bases and 2 bases, with 16 bases remaining between them. The CDR3 consists of 17 residues.

Remarks on this clone: The read ends 3 residues shy of where the CDR3 ends; the end is completed using the germline J gene. The rearrangement links TRBV5-6 to TRBJ2-1; TRBD2 matches 8 bases. The CDR3 runs to 14 residues. V trimming: 2 bases; J trimming: 7 bases; junction bases outside the gene matches: 5. CDR1 is SGHDT, CDR2 YYEEEE, per germline. The CDR3 bases that were read are TGTGCCAGCAGCTTTCGCCGGGAGGGGAATGAG. Encoded protein: CASSFRREGNE. The full CDR3 protein is CASSFRREGNEQFF.

A word on this clone: Sequencing ends 3 residues short of the CDR3 end; the germline J gene provides the rest. J is TRBJ1-4 and V is TRBV14; D gene ambiguous. From germline, CDR1 is SGHDN and CDR2 FVKESK. The CDR3 has 15 residues. Between the trimmed V and J ends, which lost 1 base and 4 bases, there was a span of 10 bases. The DNA read from the CDR3 is TGTGCCAGCAGCCAAGGCCAGAGATATAATGAAAAA. Its translation is CASSQGQRYNEK. The whole CDR3 is CASSQGQRYNEKLFF.

Comments on this clone: The observed sequence ends 3 residues before the CDR3 terminus, with the missing tail filled in from the germline J gene. Other DNA sequences in the sample encode the same CDR3. The rearrangement joins TRBV11-2 to TRBJ1-5, with D possibly being TRBD1 (6 bases). V lost 0 bases, J lost 2 bases, and 8 bases lay in between. The CDR3 has 15 residues. CDR1 is SGHAT, CDR2 FQNNGV, per germline. Partial CDR3 DNA: TGTGCCAGCAGCTTAGATGGGGGCGGCAATCAGCCC. Its protein is CASSLDGGGNQP. The complete CDR3 reads CASSLDGGGNQPQHF.

Comment on this clone: The DNA ends 3 residues before the CDR3 does, and the rest of the CDR3 is filled in from the germline J gene. J is TRBJ2-3 and V is TRBV20-1; 11 bases fit TRBD1. Germline CDR1 reads DFQATT; CDR2 reads SNEGSKA (reference sequence). V dropped 0 bases and J dropped 5; count of bases not matched to a gene: 7. There are 16 residues in the CDR3. CDR3 loop: CSARDPRGQGVDTQYF. The sequenced part of the CDR3 DNA is TGCAGTGCTAGAGATCCACGGGGACAGGGGGTAGATACG.

With respect to this clone: With the read ending 3 residues before the CDR3 end, the germline J gene is used to fill in that end. The rearrangement uses TRBV12-3 or TRBV12-4 and TRBJ2-7; 9 nucleotides match TRBD2. V lost 5 bases and J lost 5; bases outside the gene matches: 13. This CDR3 comprises 16 residues. CDR3 region: CASSMIAGDAKNEQYF. The DNA read from the CDR3 is TGTGCCAGCAGTATGATAGCGGGAGACGCGAAAAACGAG.

Partial CDR3 DNA: TGTGCCAGCAGCTTGGAGGCCCTTGTGCCCTATGGC. Protein sequence: CASSLEALVPYG. The full CDR3 reads CASSLEALVPYGYTF. This chain links TRBV5-8 with TRBJ1-2; no clear D gene. The read ends 3 residues shy of where the CDR3 ends; the end is completed using the germline J gene. The length of the CDR3 is 15 residues. V was cut by 0 bases and J by 4 bases, with 13 bases left in between. Germline CDR1 SGHTS, CDR2 YDEGEE.

The sequenced part of the CDR3 DNA is TGCGCCAGCAGCTTGGAGCAGGGGGAAACTGGAAACACC. Translation gives CASSLEQGETGNT. The CDR3, in full, reads CASSLEQGETGNTIYF. The chain couples TRBV5-1 to TRBJ1-3; TRBD1 aligns across 7 bases. The read terminates 3 residues before the CDR3 end, so the remaining end is supplied by the germline J gene. The CDR3 extends over 16 amino acids. V lost 0 bases, J lost 2 bases, and 5 bases stayed unmatched. Germline loops: CDR1 SGHRS, CDR2 YFSETQ. The full variable domain, completed using reference TRBV5-1 and TRBJ1-3, is KAGVTQTPRYLIKTRGQQVTLSCSPISGHRSVSWYQQTPGQGLQFLFEYFSETQRNKGNFPGRFSGRQFSNSRSEMNVSTLELGDSALYLCASSLEQGETGNTIYFGEGSWLTVV.

Points on this clone: The missing CDR3 end, 3 residues past where the read stops, is filled in from the germline J gene. The chain combines TRBV2 with TRBJ1-6; TRBD1 aligns across 10 bases. CDR1 and CDR2 (germline): SNHLY, FYNNEI. CDR3 length: 15 amino acids. Germline trimming cut 6 bases from V and 4 bases from J; bases unmatched to any gene: 3. The CDR3 sequence: CASRRDRGYNSPLHF. Incomplete CDR3 DNA: TGTGCCAGCAGACGGGACAGGGGTTATAATTCACCC.

As for this clone: Coverage ceases 3 residues before the CDR3 finishes, and the germline J gene fills in the end. V gene TRBV2 combines with J gene TRBJ2-6; D remains ambiguous. The V gene lost 4 bases and the J gene lost 0 bases, with 10 bases spanning the gap. The germline V gene encodes CDR1 SNHLY and CDR2 FYNNEI. The CDR3 totals 16 residues. CDR3 loop: CASSVGKYSGANVLTF. The CDR3 DNA, read in part, is TGTGCCAGCAGTGTGGGCAAATACTCTGGGGCCAACGTC. Together with reference TRBV2 and TRBJ2-6, the CDR3 gives the full variable domain: EPEVTQTPSHQVTQMGQEVILRCVPISNHLYFYWYRQILGQKVEFLVSFYNNEISEKSEIFDDQFSVERPDGSNFTLKIRSTKLEDSAMYFCASSVGKYSGANVLTFGAGSRLTVL.

As for this clone: The CDR3 extends 3 residues past the end of the read, so its final part is completed from the germline J gene. This chain joins TRBV20-1 and TRBJ2-3; a weak D match, TRBD2 (6 bases). The length of the CDR3 is 15 residues. Germline CDR1 and CDR2: DFQATT and SNEGSKA (reference sequence). V gave up 6 bases and J gave up 1 base, with 17 bases separating them. The part of the CDR3 DNA that was read is TGCAGTGCCCGTCTCCCGCGGGGCCGCACAGATACG. Its translation: CSARLPRGRTDT. The full-length CDR3 reads as CSARLPRGRTDTQYF.